These 6 T cell receptor beta chains share one sample of origin, sequenced in a study of T cells after yellow fever vaccination. One entry per CDR3 protein results from TCRdb running MiXCR on the 5' RACE reads. The table has some 350,000 distinct CDR3 sequences, over 4% seen once; the top ten hold around 25%. The source was PBMCs, collected 5 days after the yellow fever booster vaccination. Source of these receptors: a man younger than 30 who received the YFV17D yellow fever vaccine.

The CDR3 DNA sequence: TGTGCCATCAGTGAGTCGGGACAGGGGTACGGTGAAGCTTTCTTT. Amino acid sequence: CAISESGQGYGEAFF. This sequence joins TRBV10-3 and TRBJ1-1, with TRBD1 identical over 10 bases. CDR3 size: 15 residues. From germline, CDR1 is ENHRY and CDR2 SYGVKD. The ends lost 0 bases at V and 7 bases at J; junction bases unmatched: 5.

There are a few counts of this clonotype. The chain recombines TRBV6-5 with TRBJ1-2; perhaps TRBD1 as D (6 bases). Germline CDR1 reads MNHEY; CDR2 reads SVGAGI. This CDR3 region has 14 residues. Trimming took 7 bases from V and 3 from J, leaving 15 bases between them. The CDR3 here is CASKGERQDYGYTF. CDR3 coding DNA: TGTGCCAGCAAGGGGGAAAGACAGGACTATGGCTACACCTTC.

Ten or more counts support this clonotype. The chain uses TRBV5-1 and TRBJ2-1, with no clear D. Germline lookup yields CDR1 SGHRS and CDR2 YFSETQ. Trimming shortened V by 2 bases and J by 8 bases, and 11 bases separated the two germline ends. This CDR3 is 13 amino acids long. This chain's CDR3 is CASSFGPDDEQFF. In DNA form, the CDR3 reads TGCGCCAGCAGCTTTGGACCCGACGATGAGCAGTTCTTC.

The chain couples TRBV11-2 to TRBJ2-1; TRBD1 or TRBD2 may be the D gene (6 bases each). Per the germline V gene, CDR1 is SGHAT and CDR2 is FQNNGV. The CDR3 is 16 residues long. V was cut by 1 base and J by 8 bases, with 18 bases left in between. CDR3: CASSLGRQFRGDEQFF. CDR3 DNA sequence: TGTGCCAGCAGCTTAGGGCGACAATTTAGGGGGGATGAGCAGTTCTTC.

This clonotype has a count of ten or more. The gene calls are TRBV9 and TRBJ2-3; either TRBD1 or TRBD2 may supply D (5 bases each). The CDR3 runs to 17 residues. V was clipped by 7 bases and J by 5 bases, with 26 bases between them. Germline V gene data show CDR1 as SGDLS and CDR2 as YYNGEE. The DNA for the CDR3 is TGTGCCAGCGCATCTAATCCGGGCCTACCAGGGAGAGATACGCAGTATTTT. Translated, it gives CASASNPGLPGRDTQYF.

This clonotype was seen at least ten times. The chain carries TRBV4-2 and TRBJ2-5, with 7 bases lining up with TRBD2. There are 16 residues in the CDR3. Germline trimming cut 3 bases from V and 4 bases from J; bases unmatched to any gene: 11. Germline CDR1 reads LGHNA; CDR2 reads YNFKEQ. DNA of the CDR3: TGTGCCAGCAGCCAGCCGGGAGGTAGGGAGGTAGAGACCCAGTACTTC. Translation: CASSQPGGREVETQYF.